The 20 T cell receptor beta chains listed next were all sequenced from one sample in a study of shared clonotypes between healthy human individuals. Libraries were prepared by immunoSEQ multiplex PCR; TCRdb keeps only in-frame clonotypes and omits some of them. The data hold around 2,000,000 clones, with about 95% observed a single time. Naive CD8 populations comprised CD45RO-negative cells positively selected for CCR7, excluding terminally differentiated effector memory CD45RA+ cells. Material for sequencing was naive CD8+ T cells sorted from blood. These TCRs come from a man between 18 and 29 years old in good health.

V usage is TRBV2 and J usage is TRBJ2-4, with a possible D match to TRBD2 (5 bases). V shed 3 bases and J shed 8 bases, with 8 bases lying between them. CDR3 length: 12 amino acids. The germline gives CDR1 SNHLY, CDR2 FYNNEI. The CDR3: CASSEMRDIQYF. CDR3 sequence (DNA): TGTGCCAGCAGTGAGATGAGGGACATTCAGTACTTC.

The chain is built from TRBV5-5 and TRBJ2-7; 7 nucleotides line up with TRBD1. The CDR3 extends over 15 amino acids. J lost 4 bases, V lost 0 bases, and 7 bases had no gene match. The V gene's germline CDR1 is SGHKS and CDR2 YYEKEE (reference sequence). The CDR3 sequence: CASSLDRDSHYEQYF. As DNA, the CDR3 is TGTGCCAGCAGCTTGGATCGGGACAGCCATTACGAGCAGTACTTC.

V gene TRBV15 combines with J gene TRBJ2-3; TRBD2 matches at 13 bases. J was trimmed by 3 bases and V by 0 bases; bases with no gene match: 3. The CDR3 has 17 residues. Germline CDR1 reads LNHNV; CDR2 reads YYDKDF (reference sequence). The CDR3 region is CATSRDGTSGKTDTQYF. CDR3 DNA sequence: TGTGCCACCAGCAGAGATGGGACTAGCGGGAAGACAGATACGCAGTATTTT.

A note on this clone: This CDR3 is also generated by other DNA sequences in the sample. The chain combines TRBV19 with TRBJ1-1, with unresolved D. The CDR3 length is 11 residues. CDR1 LNHDA and CDR2 SQIVND come from the germline V gene (reference sequence). V was clipped by 3 bases and J by 11 bases, with 10 bases between them. CDR3 sequence (DNA): TGTGCCAGTAGTATGGGAGGAGAGGCTTTCTTT. Protein product: CASSMGGEAFF.

The rearrangement links TRBV11-2 to TRBJ2-1; D gene uncertain. Germline loops: CDR1 SGHAT, CDR2 FQNNGV. The CDR3 has 13 residues. The germline V and J ends were trimmed by 5 bases and 2 bases, with 7 bases remaining between them. CDR3 sequence: CASSPDTYNEQFF. The CDR3, as DNA: TGTGCCAGCAGCCCAGACACCTACAATGAGCAGTTCTTC.

This clone was seen more than once but under ten times. The same CDR3 arises from other DNA sequences in this sample as well. The chain employs TRBV30 and TRBJ2-7; perhaps TRBD1 as D (5 bases). The CDR3 totals 12 residues. Germline V gene lookup returns CDR1 GTSNPN and CDR2 SVGIG (reference sequence). V was trimmed by 3 bases and J by 2 bases, leaving 8 bases between them. CDR3 amino acids: CAWSTGAYEQYF. Written as DNA, the CDR3 is TGTGCCTGGAGCACAGGAGCCTACGAGCAGTACTTC.

The V gene is TRBV18, the J gene TRBJ2-7, with D tentatively TRBD1 (6 bases). Looked up from germline, CDR1 is KGHSH and CDR2 is LQKENI. The CDR3 is 13 residues long. Trimming removed 4 bases from V and 5 bases from J, with 12 bases in between. The CDR3 loop reads CASSQDSHDEQYF. As DNA, the CDR3 is TGTGCCAGCTCACAGGACAGTCACGACGAGCAGTACTTC.

CDR3 loop: CASSFPGSNSPLHF. For the CDR3, the DNA is TGTGCCAGCAGTTTTCCAGGGAGTAATTCACCCCTCCACTTT. The rearrangement links TRBV28 to TRBJ1-6, with D possibly TRBD1 on 5 matching bases. Germline V gives CDR1 MDHEN, CDR2 SYDVKM. This CDR3 region has 14 residues. The V gene lost 3 bases and the J gene lost 6 bases, with 9 bases spanning the gap.

The rearrangement links TRBV2 to TRBJ2-3; D remains unclear. The CDR3 is 15 residues long. Germline V gene data show CDR1 as SNHLY and CDR2 as FYNNEI. V was pared by 2 bases and J by 0 bases, with 9 bases between. CDR3 in amino acids: CASSEFGGSTDTQYF. The CDR3 DNA is TGTGCCAGCAGTGAATTCGGCGGAAGCACAGATACGCAGTATTTT.

This rearrangement joins TRBV14 to TRBJ1-6; D is undetermined. Germline V CDR1 and CDR2: SGHDN, FVKESK. CDR3 length: 15 amino acids. V lost 3 bases and J lost 7, with 13 bases in between. The CDR3 protein is CASSHGRPSNSPLHF. In DNA, the CDR3 is TGTGCCAGCAGCCACGGGCGGCCTTCAAATTCACCCCTCCACTTT. The variable domain in full, with the rest retrieved from reference TRBV14 and TRBJ1-6, is EAGVTQFPSHSVIEKGQTVTLRCDPISGHDNLYWYRRVMGKEIKFLLHFVKESKQDESGMPNNRFLAERTGGTYSTLKVQPAELEDSGVYFCASSHGRPSNSPLHFGNGTRLTVT.

The J gene is TRBJ2-5, the V gene TRBV28; 9 nucleotides agree with TRBD2. With 6 bases clipped from V and 0 bases from J, the junction kept 8 bases outside the gene matches. The CDR3 covers 16 residues. Germline lookup yields CDR1 MDHEN and CDR2 SYDVKM. This chain's CDR3 is CASSPALAGYQETQYF. The CDR3, as DNA: TGTGCCAGCAGCCCAGCCCTAGCGGGGTACCAAGAGACCCAGTACTTC.

The chain links TRBV7-9 to TRBJ1-5; unclear D gene. V lost 4 bases, J lost 4 bases, and 14 bases lay in between. Germline CDR1 SEHNR, CDR2 FQNEAQ (reference sequence). This CDR3 comprises 15 residues. The chain's CDR3 is CASSSDATWNQPQHF. The CDR3, as DNA: TGTGCCAGCAGCTCGGACGCCACGTGGAATCAGCCCCAGCATTTT.

V is TRBV13 and J is TRBJ1-2; D is possibly TRBD1 (5 bases). Trimming stripped 0 bases from V and 5 bases from J, with 10 bases between. Germline CDR1 and CDR2: PRHDT and FYEKMQ (reference sequence). The CDR3 totals 14 residues. The CDR3 bases are TGTGCCAGCAGCTTAGGGACAGACATATATGGCTACACCTTC. It codes for CASSLGTDIYGYTF.

This clone was seen only a few times. This chain's CDR3 is CASSLRDSPNTEAFF. Here the CDR3 DNA reads TGTGCCAGCAGTTTGCGGGACAGCCCGAACACTGAAGCTTTCTTT. The chain carries TRBV28 and TRBJ1-1; 7 bases agree with TRBD1. After removal of 3 bases from V and 1 base from J, the junction contained 5 bases not matched to a gene. The CDR3 runs 15 residues. The germline CDR1 and CDR2 sequences are MDHEN and SYDVKM.

This chain connects TRBV4-1 to TRBJ2-7; D is ambiguous. The CDR3 is 13 residues long. V was pared by 6 bases and J by 0 bases, with 9 bases between. The germline V gene encodes CDR1 MGHRA and CDR2 YSYEKL. CDR3 amino acids: CASRDPSSYEQYF. The CDR3 DNA is TGCGCCAGCAGGGACCCGAGCTCCTACGAGCAGTACTTC.

The V gene is TRBV19, the J gene TRBJ2-5, with TRBD1 matching 7 bases. V shed 3 bases and J 2 bases; nucleotides not matched to a gene: 6. The CDR3 length is 15 residues. From germline, CDR1 is LNHDA and CDR2 SQIVND (reference sequence). The DNA for the CDR3 is TGTGCCAGTAGTATGGGCACAGGGGAACAAGAGACCCAGTACTTC. Protein sequence: CASSMGTGEQETQYF.

The rearrangement joins TRBV6-6 to TRBJ2-3; D gene ambiguous. The CDR3 runs to 15 residues. CDR1 and CDR2 (germline): MNHNY, SVGAGI (reference sequence). Trimming cost V 5 bases and J 1 base, with 13 bases left between them. The CDR3 protein is CASSIPSSGTDTQYF. DNA for the CDR3: TGTGCCAGCAGTATCCCTAGTTCAGGCACAGATACGCAGTATTTT.

This chain connects TRBV7-2 to TRBJ2-2, with a tentative D call TRBD2 (6 bases). Germline V gives CDR1 SGHTA, CDR2 FQGNSA. The CDR3 length is 17 residues. The V gene lost 5 bases and the J gene lost 3 bases, with 19 bases spanning the gap. The CDR3 nucleotides read TGTGCCAGCAGCGTAACCCCGGGAGAAAGATACACCGGGGAGCTGTTTTTT. Protein: CASSVTPGERYTGELFF.

This chain connects TRBV5-1 to TRBJ2-5, with no clear D. Trimming stripped 2 bases from V and 1 base from J, with 6 bases between. Germline CDR1 and CDR2: SGHRS and YFSETQ. This CDR3 has 13 amino acids. CDR3 loop: CASSFGGQETQYF. The CDR3 nucleotides read TGCGCCAGCAGCTTCGGCGGCCAAGAGACCCAGTACTTC.

V usage is TRBV5-4 and J usage is TRBJ1-6, with TRBD1 as a possible D gene (5 bases). The CDR3 length is 13 residues. Germline loops: CDR1 SGHNT, CDR2 YYREEE (reference sequence). V was cut by 5 bases and J by 9 bases, with 12 bases left in between. The CDR3 DNA is TGTGCCAGCAGACTCTGGGGGGGTTCACCCCTCCACTTT. Translation gives CASRLWGGSPLHF. Using reference TRBV5-4 and TRBJ1-6 for the parts outside the CDR3, the full variable domain is ETGVTQSPTHLIKTRGQQVTLRCSSQSGHNTVSWYQQALGQGPQFIFQYYREEENGRGNFPPRFSGLQFPNYSSELNVNALELDDSALYLCASRLWGGSPLHFGNGTRLTVT.